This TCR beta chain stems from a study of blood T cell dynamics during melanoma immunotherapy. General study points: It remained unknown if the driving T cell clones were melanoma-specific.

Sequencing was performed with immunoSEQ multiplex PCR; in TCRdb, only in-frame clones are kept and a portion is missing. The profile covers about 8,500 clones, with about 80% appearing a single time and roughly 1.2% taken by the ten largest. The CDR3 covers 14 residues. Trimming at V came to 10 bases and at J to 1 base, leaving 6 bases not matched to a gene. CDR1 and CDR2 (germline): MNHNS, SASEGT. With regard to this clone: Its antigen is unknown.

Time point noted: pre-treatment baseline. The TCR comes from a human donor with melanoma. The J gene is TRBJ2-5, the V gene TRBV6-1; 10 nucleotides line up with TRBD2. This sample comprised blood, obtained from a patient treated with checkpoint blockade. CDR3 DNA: TGTGCCACACATCCTAGCGGGGGCCAAGAGACCCAGTACTTC. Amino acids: CATHPSGGQETQYF.